This entry concerns a single T cell receptor beta chain. Its antigen is as yet unknown. The CDR3 consists of 16 residues. Trimming cost V 3 bases and J 6 bases, with 16 bases left between them. Germline V gives CDR1 SGDLS, CDR2 YYNGEE. The entry originates in a study of blood T cells in healthy people across ages. Notes on the study in general: Diversity was higher, and naive CD4+ cells more numerous, in long-lived donors than in aged donors. Per million T cells, the diversity of TCR beta decreased roughly linearly as age advanced.

Then a second PCR, running roughly 7 to 11 cycles, was carried out with a sample-barcoded 5' primer and a J-beta primer mix. Every molecule of cDNA carried a tag from a template-switch adaptor with 12 random nucleotides. Using its own MiXCR run on the 5' RACE reads, TCRdb lists one record per CDR3 protein. The sample shows 1.5 million to 2 million distinct CDR3 sequences, over 25% of them seen only once. The chain uses TRBV9 and TRBJ1-6; possibly TRBD1 for D (5 bases). This clonotype was obtained from a woman aged 25 to 39 in good health. The specimen sequenced was blood. CDR3 protein: CASSADGAGGNSPLHF. The CDR3 bases are TGTGCCAGCAGCGCGGACGGGGCGGGAGGTAATTCACCCCTCCACTTT.